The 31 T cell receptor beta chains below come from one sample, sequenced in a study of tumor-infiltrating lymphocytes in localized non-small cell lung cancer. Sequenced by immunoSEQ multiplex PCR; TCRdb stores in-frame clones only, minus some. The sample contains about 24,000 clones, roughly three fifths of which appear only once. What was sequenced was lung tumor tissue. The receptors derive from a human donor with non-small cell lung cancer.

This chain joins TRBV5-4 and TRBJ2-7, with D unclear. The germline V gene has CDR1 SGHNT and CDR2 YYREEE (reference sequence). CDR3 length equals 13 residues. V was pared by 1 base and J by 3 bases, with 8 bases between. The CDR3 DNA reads TGTGCCAGCAGCTTGTACACAAACTACGAGCAGTACTTC. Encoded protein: CASSLYTNYEQYF.

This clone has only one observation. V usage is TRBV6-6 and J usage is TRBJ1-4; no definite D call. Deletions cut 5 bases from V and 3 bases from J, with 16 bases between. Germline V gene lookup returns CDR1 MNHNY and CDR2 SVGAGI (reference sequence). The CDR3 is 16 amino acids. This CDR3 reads CASSHGEDVANEKLFF. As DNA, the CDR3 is TGTGCCAGCAGTCATGGTGAGGACGTAGCTAATGAAAAACTGTTTTTT.

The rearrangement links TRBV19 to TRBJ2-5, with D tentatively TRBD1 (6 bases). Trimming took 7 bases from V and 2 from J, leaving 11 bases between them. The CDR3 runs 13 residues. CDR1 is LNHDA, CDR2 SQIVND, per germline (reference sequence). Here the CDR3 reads CASTSTGQETQYF. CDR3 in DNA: TGTGCCAGTACCTCGACAGGACAAGAGACCCAGTACTTC. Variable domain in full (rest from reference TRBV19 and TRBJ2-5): DGGITQSPKYLFRKEGQNVTLSCEQNLNHDAMYWYRQDPGQGLRLIYYSQIVNDFQKGDIAEGYSVSREKKESFPLTVTSAQKNPTAFYLCASTSTGQETQYFGPGTRLLVL.

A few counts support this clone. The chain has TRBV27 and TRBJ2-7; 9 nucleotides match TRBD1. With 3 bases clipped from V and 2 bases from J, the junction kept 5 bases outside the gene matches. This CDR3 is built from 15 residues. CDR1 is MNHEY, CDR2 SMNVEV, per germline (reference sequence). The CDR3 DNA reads TGTGCCAGCAGTTTTCTCACAGGGGGCGCCTACGAGCAGTACTTC. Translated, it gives CASSFLTGGAYEQYF.

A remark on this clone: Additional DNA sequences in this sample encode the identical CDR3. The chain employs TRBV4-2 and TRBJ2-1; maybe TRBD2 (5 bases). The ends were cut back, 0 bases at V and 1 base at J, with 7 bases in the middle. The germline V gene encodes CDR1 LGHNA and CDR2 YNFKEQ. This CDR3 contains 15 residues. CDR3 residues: CASSQDRGSYNEQFF. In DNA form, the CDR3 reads TGTGCCAGCAGCCAAGATAGAGGGTCCTACAATGAGCAGTTCTTC.

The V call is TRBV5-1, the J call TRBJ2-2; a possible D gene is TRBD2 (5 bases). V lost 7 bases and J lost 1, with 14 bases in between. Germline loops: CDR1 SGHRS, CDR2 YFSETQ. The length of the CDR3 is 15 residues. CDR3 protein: CASVMDSQNTGELFF. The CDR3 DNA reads TGCGCCAGCGTAATGGACTCGCAGAACACCGGGGAGCTGTTTTTT. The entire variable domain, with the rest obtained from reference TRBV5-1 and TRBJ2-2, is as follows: KAGVTQTPRYLIKTRGQQVTLSCSPISGHRSVSWYQQTPGQGLQFLFEYFSETQRNKGNFPGRFSGRQFSNSRSEMNVSTLELGDSALYLCASVMDSQNTGELFFGEGSRLTVL.

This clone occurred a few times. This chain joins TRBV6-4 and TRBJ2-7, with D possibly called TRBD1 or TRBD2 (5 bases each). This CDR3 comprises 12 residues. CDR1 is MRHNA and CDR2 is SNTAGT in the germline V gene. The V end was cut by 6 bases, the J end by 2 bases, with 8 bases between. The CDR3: CASRGDPYEQYF. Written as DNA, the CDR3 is TGTGCCAGCAGGGGGGACCCCTACGAGCAGTACTTC.

The CDR3 loop reads CASSQQGSGNTEAFF. The CDR3 coding sequence is TGCGCCAGCAGCCAACAGGGTAGTGGGAACACTGAAGCTTTCTTT. This chain connects TRBV5-1 to TRBJ1-1; TRBD1 is a possible D gene (6 bases). With 4 bases removed from V and 1 base from J, the gap between germline ends came to 14 bases. Germline lookup yields CDR1 SGHRS and CDR2 YFSETQ. The CDR3 totals 15 residues.

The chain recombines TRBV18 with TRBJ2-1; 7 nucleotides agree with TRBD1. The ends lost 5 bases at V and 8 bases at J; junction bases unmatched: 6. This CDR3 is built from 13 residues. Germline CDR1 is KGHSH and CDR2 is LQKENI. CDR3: CASSGTVGDEQFF. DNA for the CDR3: TGTGCCAGCTCAGGGACAGTTGGCGATGAGCAGTTCTTC.

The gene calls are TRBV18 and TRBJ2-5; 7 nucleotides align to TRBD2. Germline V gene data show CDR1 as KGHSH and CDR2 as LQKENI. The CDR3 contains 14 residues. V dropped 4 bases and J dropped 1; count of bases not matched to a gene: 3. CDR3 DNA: TGTGCCAGCTCACTAGCGGGTCCCCAAGAGACCCAGTACTTC. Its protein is CASSLAGPQETQYF.

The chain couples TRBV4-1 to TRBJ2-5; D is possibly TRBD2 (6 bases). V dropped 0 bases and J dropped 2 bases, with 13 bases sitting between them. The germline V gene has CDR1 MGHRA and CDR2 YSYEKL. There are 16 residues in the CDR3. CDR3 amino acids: CASSQETGVLQETQYF. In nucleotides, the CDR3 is TGCGCCAGCAGCCAAGAGACGGGAGTTCTTCAAGAGACCCAGTACTTC.

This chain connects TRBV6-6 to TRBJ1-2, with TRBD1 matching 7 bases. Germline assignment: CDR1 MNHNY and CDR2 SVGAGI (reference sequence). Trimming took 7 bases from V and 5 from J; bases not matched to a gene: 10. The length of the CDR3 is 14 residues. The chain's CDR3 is CASNRQGNSYGYTF. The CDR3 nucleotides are TGTGCCAGCAACCGACAGGGCAACTCTTATGGCTACACCTTC.

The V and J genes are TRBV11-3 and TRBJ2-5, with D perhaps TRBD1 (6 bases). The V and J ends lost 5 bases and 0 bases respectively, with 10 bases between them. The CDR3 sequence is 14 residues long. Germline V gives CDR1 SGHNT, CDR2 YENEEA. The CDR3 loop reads CASSHGQNQETQYF. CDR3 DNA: TGTGCCAGCAGCCACGGACAGAACCAAGAGACCCAGTACTTC.

In nucleotides, the CDR3 is TGTGCCAGCAGCGGGACTAGGGGAGATACGCAGTATTTT. Amino acids: CASSGTRGDTQYF. The V call is TRBV2, the J call TRBJ2-3, with 8 bases fitting TRBD2. The CDR3 loop spans 13 amino acids. V dropped 6 bases and J dropped 5; count of bases not matched to a gene: 4. The germline gives CDR1 SNHLY, CDR2 FYNNEI.

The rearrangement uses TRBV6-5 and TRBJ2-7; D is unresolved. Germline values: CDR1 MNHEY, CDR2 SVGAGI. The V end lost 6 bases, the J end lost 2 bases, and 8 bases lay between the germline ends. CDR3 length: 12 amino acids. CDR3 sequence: CASRAGAYEQYF. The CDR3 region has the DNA TGTGCCAGCAGGGCCGGAGCCTACGAGCAGTACTTC.

CDR3 coding DNA: TGTGCCAGCAGTGCCAGCGGGAGCTTGGAGACCCAGTACTTC. Its protein is CASSASGSLETQYF. The rearrangement links TRBV28 to TRBJ2-5; 8 positions agree with TRBD2. Looked up from germline, CDR1 is MDHEN and CDR2 is SYDVKM. The CDR3 has 14 amino acids. The V gene end was trimmed by 5 bases and the J gene end by 5 bases; junction bases not matched to a gene: 7.

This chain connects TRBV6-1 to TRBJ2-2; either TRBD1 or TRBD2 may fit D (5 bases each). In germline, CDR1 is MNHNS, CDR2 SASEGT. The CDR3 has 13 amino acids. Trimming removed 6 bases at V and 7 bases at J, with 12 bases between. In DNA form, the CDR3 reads TGTGCCAGCAGGCCGGGACGTAGCGGGGAGCTGTTTTTT. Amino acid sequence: CASRPGRSGELFF.

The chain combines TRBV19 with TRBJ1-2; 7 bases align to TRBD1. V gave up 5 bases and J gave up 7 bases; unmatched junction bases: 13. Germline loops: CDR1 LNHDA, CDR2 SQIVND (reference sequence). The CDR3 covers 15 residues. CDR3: CASSPDRQGSSGYTF. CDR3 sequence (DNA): TGTGCCAGTAGTCCCGACCGACAGGGATCAAGTGGCTACACCTTC.

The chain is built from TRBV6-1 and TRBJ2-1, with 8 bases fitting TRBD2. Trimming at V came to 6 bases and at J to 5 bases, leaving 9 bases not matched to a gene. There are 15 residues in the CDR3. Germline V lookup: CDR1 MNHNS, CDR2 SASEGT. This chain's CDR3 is CASSLKREPHNEQFF. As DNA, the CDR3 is TGTGCCAGCAGCCTCAAGCGGGAGCCCCACAATGAGCAGTTCTTC.

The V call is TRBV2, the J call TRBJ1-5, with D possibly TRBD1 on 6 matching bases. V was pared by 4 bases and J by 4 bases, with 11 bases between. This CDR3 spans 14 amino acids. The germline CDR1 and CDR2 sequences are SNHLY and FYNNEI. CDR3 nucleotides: TGTGCCAGCAGTGGAGGGGGGGGGAATCAGCCCCAGCATTTT. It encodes CASSGGGGNQPQHF.

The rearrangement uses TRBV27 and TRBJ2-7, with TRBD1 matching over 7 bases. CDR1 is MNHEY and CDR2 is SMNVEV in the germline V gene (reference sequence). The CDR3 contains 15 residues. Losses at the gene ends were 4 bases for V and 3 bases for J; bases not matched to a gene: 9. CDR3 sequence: CASSSRTGEFYEQYF. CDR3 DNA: TGTGCCAGCAGTTCCCGGACAGGAGAGTTCTACGAGCAGTACTTC.

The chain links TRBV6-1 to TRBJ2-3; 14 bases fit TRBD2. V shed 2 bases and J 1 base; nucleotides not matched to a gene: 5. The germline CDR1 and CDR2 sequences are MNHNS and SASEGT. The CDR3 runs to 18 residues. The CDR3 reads CASSETGTSGRGTDTQYF. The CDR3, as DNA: TGTGCCAGCAGTGAAACCGGGACTAGCGGGAGAGGCACAGATACGCAGTATTTT.

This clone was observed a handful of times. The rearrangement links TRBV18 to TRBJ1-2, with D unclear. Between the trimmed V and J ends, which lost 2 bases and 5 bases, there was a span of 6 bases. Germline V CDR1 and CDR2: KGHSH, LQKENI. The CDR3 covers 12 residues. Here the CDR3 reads CASSPGIYGYTF. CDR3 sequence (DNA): TGTGCCAGCTCACCAGGGATTTATGGCTACACCTTC.

The chain's CDR3 is CASSPQQGGNTEAFF. For the CDR3, the DNA is TGTGCCAGCTCACCACAGCAAGGGGGAAACACTGAAGCTTTCTTT. V usage is TRBV18 and J usage is TRBJ1-1; tentatively, D is TRBD1 (6 bases). CDR1 is KGHSH, CDR2 LQKENI, per germline. CDR3 size: 15 residues. V gave up 1 base and J gave up 2 bases, with 11 bases separating them.

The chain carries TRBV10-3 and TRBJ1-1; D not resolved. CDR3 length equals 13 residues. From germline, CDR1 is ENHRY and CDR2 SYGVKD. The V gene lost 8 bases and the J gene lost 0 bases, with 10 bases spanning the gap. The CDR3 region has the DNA TGTGCCATCTGTCAAACCGTGAACACTGAAGCTTTCTTT. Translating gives CAICQTVNTEAFF.

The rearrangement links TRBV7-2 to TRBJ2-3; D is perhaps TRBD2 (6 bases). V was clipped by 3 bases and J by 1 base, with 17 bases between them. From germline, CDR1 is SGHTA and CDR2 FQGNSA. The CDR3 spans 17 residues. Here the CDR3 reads CASSFGFRASGTDTQYF. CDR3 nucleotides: TGTGCCAGCAGCTTTGGATTTAGGGCTAGCGGCACAGATACGCAGTATTTT.

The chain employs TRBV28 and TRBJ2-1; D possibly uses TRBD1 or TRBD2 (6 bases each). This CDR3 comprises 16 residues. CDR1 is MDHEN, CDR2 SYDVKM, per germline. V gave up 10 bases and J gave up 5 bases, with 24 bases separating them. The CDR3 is CATKLWGARVNNEQFF. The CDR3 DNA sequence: TGTGCCACCAAACTGTGGGGGGCCAGGGTCAACAATGAGCAGTTCTTC.

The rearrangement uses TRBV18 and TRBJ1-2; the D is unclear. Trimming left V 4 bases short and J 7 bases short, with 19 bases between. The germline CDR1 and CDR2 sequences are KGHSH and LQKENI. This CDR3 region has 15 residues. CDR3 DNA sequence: TGTGCCAGCTCACAGGGTTACCGTCTGCCTTCTGGCTACACCTTC. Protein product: CASSQGYRLPSGYTF. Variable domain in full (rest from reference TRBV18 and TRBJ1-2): NAGVMQNPRHLVRRRGQEARLRCSPMKGHSHVYWYRQLPEEGLKFMVYLQKENIIDESGMPKERFSAEFPKEGPSILRIQQVVRGDSAAYFCASSQGYRLPSGYTFGSGTRLTVV.

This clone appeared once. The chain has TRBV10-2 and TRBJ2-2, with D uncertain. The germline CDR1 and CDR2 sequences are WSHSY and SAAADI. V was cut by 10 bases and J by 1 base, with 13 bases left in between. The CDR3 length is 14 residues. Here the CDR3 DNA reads TGCGCCACATTATCCTTCGTGAACACCGGGGAGCTGTTTTTT. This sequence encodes CATLSFVNTGELFF.

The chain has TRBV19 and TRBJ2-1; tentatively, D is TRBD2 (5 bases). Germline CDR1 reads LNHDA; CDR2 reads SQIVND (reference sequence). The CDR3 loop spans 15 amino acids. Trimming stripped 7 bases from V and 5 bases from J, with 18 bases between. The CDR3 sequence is CASTLRTRGHNEQFF. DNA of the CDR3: TGTGCCAGTACCCTGAGGACTCGTGGCCACAATGAGCAGTTCTTC.

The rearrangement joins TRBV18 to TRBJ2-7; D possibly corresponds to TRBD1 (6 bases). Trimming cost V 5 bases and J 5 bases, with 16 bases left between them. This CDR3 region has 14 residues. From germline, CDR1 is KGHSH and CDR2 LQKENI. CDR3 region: CASSTFTGYNEQYF. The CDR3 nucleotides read TGTGCCAGCTCAACCTTTACAGGGTACAACGAGCAGTACTTC.